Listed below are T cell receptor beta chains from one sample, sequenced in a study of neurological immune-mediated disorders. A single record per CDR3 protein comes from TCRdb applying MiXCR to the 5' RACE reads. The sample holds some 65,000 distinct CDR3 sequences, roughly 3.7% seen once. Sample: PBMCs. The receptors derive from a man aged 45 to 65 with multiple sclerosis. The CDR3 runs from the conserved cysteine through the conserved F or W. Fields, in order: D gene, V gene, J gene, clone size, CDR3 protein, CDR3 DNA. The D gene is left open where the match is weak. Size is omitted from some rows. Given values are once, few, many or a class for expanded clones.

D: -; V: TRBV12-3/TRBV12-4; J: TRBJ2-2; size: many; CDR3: CASKRTTGELFF; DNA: TGTGCCAGCAAGCGGACCACCGGGGAGCTGTTTTTT
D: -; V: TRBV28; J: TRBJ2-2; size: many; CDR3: CASSLGNTGELFF; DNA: TGTGCCAGCAGCTTAGGGAACACCGGGGAGCTGTTTTTT
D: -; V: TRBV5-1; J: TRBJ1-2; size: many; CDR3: CASSLGRSGYTF; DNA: TGCGCCAGCAGCTTGGGTCGCTCTGGCTACACCTTC
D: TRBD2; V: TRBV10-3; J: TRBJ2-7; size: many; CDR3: CAIREASGSSHEQYF; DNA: TGTGCCATCAGGGAGGCTAGCGGGTCATCCCACGAGCAGTACTTC
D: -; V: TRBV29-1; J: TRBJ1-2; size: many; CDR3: CSVEDQGGGYTF; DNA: TGCAGCGTTGAAGATCAAGGGGGAGGCTACACCTTC
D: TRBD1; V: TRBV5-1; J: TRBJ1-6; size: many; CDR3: CASSPGDRGNSPLHF; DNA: TGCGCCAGCAGCCCTGGGGACAGGGGAAATTCACCCCTCCACTTT
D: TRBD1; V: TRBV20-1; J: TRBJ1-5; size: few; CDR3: CSAKGAGNQPQHF; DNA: TGCAGTGCTAAGGGGGCAGGCAATCAGCCCCAGCATTTT
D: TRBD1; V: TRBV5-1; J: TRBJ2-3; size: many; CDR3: CASSLGDRETDTQYF; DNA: TGCGCCAGCAGCTTGGGGGACAGGGAAACAGATACGCAGTATTTT
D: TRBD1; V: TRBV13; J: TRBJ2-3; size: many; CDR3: CASSRGTVVDTQYF; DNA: TGTGCCAGCAGCCGAGGGACAGTAGTAGATACGCAGTATTTT
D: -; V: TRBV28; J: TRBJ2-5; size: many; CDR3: CASSSGHDGRGETQYF; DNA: TGTGCCAGCAGCTCGGGCCACGATGGGAGGGGGGAGACCCAGTACTTC
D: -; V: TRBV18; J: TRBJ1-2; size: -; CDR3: CASSPTTSFSYGYTF; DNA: TGTGCCAGCTCACCAACTACATCGTTTAGCTATGGCTACACCTTC
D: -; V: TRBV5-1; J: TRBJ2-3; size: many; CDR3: CASSLGGFILGTDTQYF; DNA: TGCGCCAGCAGCTTGGGGGGGTTCATCCTCGGCACAGATACGCAGTATTTT
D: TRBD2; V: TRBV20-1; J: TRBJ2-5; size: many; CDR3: CSARPTSGNQETQYF; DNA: TGCAGTGCTAGACCCACTAGCGGAAACCAAGAGACCCAGTACTTC
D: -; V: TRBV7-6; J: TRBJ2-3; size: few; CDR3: CASSLISGTSDTQYF; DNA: TGTGCCAGCAGCCTCATTTCCGGGACTTCTGATACGCAGTATTTT
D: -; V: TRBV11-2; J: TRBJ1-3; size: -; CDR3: CASSLGTAARGTIYF; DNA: TGTGCCAGCAGCTTAGGAACAGCCGCAAGGGGTACCATATATTTT
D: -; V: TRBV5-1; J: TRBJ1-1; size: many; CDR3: CASSTGQRTGGTEAFF; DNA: TGCGCCAGCAGCACCGGACAGCGAACGGGGGGCACTGAAGCTTTCTTT
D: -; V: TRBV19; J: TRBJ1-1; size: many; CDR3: CASSMWGTEAFF; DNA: TGTGCCAGTAGTATGTGGGGCACTGAAGCTTTCTTT
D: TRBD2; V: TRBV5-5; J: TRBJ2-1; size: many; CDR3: CASSPTGTSGGAYNEQFF; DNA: TGTGCCAGCAGCCCGACCGGGACTAGCGGGGGGGCCTACAATGAGCAGTTCTTC
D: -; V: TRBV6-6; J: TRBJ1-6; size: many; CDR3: CASSYLEQGGSPLHF; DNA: TGTGCCAGCAGTTACCTTGAGCAGGGCGGGTCACCCCTCCACTTT
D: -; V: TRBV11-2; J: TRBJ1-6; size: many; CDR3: CASSLGRAGNSPLHF; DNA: TGTGCCAGCAGCTTAGGGAGGGCTGGTAATTCACCCCTCCACTTT
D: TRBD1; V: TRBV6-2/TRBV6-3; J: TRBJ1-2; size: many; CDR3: CASKRTGADGYTF; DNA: TGTGCCAGCAAGAGGACAGGGGCAGATGGCTACACCTTC
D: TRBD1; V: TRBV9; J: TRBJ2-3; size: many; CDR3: CASSEGETGAEDTQYF; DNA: TGTGCCAGCAGCGAGGGGGAGACAGGGGCCGAAGATACGCAGTATTTT
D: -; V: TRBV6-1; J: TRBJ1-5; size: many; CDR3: CASSEWGNQPQHF; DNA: TGTGCCAGCAGTGAATGGGGGAATCAGCCCCAGCATTTT
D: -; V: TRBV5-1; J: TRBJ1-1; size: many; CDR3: CASSLGHEAFF; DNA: TGCGCCAGCAGCTTGGGGCATGAAGCTTTCTTT
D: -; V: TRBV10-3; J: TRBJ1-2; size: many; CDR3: CAISGPGIGGYTF; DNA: TGTGCCATCAGTGGTCCGGGGATAGGCGGCTACACCTTC
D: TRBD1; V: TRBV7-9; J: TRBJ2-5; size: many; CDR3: CASSLFIRTGETQYF; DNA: TGTGCCAGCAGCTTATTCATACGGACAGGCGAGACCCAGTACTTC